What follows describes a single T cell receptor beta chain. The antigen is not known. This record comes from a study of cytotoxic CD8 clonotypes in ibrutinib-treated CLL. Study results and limitations: At progression, clonality fell back toward baseline after rising at ibrutinib response. Baseline clonality was higher than in age-matched healthy donors and moved in step with circulating CD8+ T-cell counts.

V lost 11 bases to trimming and J lost 2 bases, with 12 bases between them. The CDR3 runs 13 residues. The germline CDR1 and CDR2 sequences are SEHNR and FQNEAQ (reference sequence). Profiling relied on immunoSEQ multiplex PCR, and the TCRdb table lists in-frame clones only, not all of them. The sample includes fewer than 35,000 clones, 55% to 75% of them seen just once. The TCR was taken from a human donor with chronic lymphocytic leukemia. The chain joins TRBV7-9 to TRBJ2-2; possibly TRBD1 for D (6 bases). Sequencing used PBMCs, obtained after 24 months of ibrutinib treatment. The CDR3 sequence: CAPDRTNTGELFF. The CDR3 region has the DNA TGTGCCCCTGACAGGACCAACACCGGGGAGCTGTTTTTT.